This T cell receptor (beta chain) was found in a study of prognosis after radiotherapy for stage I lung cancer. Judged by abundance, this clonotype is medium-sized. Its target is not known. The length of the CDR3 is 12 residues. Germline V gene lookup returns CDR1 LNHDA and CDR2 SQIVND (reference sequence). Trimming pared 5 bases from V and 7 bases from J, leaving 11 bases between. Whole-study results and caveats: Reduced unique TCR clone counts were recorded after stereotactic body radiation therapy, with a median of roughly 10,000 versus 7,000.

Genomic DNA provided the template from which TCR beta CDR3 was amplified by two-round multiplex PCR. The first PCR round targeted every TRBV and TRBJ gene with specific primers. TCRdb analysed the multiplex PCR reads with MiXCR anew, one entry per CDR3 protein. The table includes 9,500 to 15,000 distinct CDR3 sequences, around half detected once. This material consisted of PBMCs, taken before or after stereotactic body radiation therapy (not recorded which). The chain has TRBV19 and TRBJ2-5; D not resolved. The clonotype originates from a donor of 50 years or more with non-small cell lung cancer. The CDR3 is CASSSGRRTQYF. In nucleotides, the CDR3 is TGTGCCAGTAGTTCCGGGCGCCGGACCCAGTACTTC.